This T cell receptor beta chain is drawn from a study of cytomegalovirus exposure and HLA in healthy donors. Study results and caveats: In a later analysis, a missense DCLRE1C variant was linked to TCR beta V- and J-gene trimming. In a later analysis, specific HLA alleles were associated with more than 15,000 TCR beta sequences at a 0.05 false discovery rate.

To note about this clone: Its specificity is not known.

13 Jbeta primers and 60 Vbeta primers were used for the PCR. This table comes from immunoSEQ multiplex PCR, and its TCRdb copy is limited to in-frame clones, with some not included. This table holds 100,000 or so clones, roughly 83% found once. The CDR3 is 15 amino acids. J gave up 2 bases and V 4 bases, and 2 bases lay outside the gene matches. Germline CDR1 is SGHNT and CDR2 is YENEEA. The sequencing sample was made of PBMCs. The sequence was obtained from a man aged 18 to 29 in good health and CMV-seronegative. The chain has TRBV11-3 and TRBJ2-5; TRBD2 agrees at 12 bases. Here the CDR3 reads CASSSTSGGQETQYF. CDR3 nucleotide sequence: TGTGCCAGCAGCTCGACTAGCGGGGGTCAAGAGACCCAGTACTTC.